One sample yielded the 22 T cell receptor beta chains listed below, sequenced in a study of shared clonotypes between healthy human individuals. Only in-frame clones appear in the TCRdb table, and some are missing; sequencing was by immunoSEQ multiplex PCR. This sample carries a few million clones, roughly 93% of them seen once, and the ten largest clones take 0.39%. The sequenced material came from naive CD4+ T cells from PBMCs. Subset described: CD45RA+ positively selected. These receptors all stem from a young man in good health. Some clones in this sample may be carry-over from other donors' samples.

Turning to this clone: The same CDR3 can be traced to other DNA sequences in this sample. This sequence joins TRBV2 and TRBJ1-2; D ambiguous. Germline V gene lookup returns CDR1 SNHLY and CDR2 FYNNEI. Trimming stripped 6 bases from V and 3 bases from J, with 8 bases between. The CDR3 loop spans 12 amino acids. CDR3 sequence: CASSGRDYGYTF. The CDR3, as DNA: TGTGCCAGCAGCGGACGAGACTATGGCTACACCTTC. The full variable domain, in which reference TRBV2 and TRBJ1-2 provide the parts outside the CDR3, is EPEVTQTPSHQVTQMGQEVILRCVPISNHLYFYWYRQILGQKVEFLVSFYNNEISEKSEIFDDQFSVERPDGSNFTLKIRSTKLEDSAMYFCASSGRDYGYTFGSGTRLTVV.

The chain is built from TRBV7-8 and TRBJ2-3; no clear D gene. Germline V gene data show CDR1 as SGHVS and CDR2 as FQNEAQ. V was clipped by 1 base and J by 2 bases, with 10 bases between them. This CDR3 has 15 residues. Written as DNA, the CDR3 is TGTGCCAGCAGCTTAGTAGGCGGAACCACAGATACGCAGTATTTT. Translating gives CASSLVGGTTDTQYF.

This chain connects TRBV2 to TRBJ1-5; a weak D match, TRBD1 (6 bases). Germline CDR1 SNHLY, CDR2 FYNNEI. Trimming shortened V by 5 bases and J by 3 bases, and 14 bases separated the two germline ends. The CDR3 is 15 residues long. The chain's CDR3 is CASSRDTQSNQPQHF. CDR3 sequence (DNA): TGTGCCAGCAGTCGGGACACCCAATCCAATCAGCCCCAGCATTTT.

This chain connects TRBV10-3 to TRBJ2-1, with D possibly being TRBD2 (6 bases). Germline CDR1 is ENHRY and CDR2 is SYGVKD. The ends were cut back, 1 base at V and 10 bases at J, with 14 bases in the middle. This CDR3 region has 14 residues. CDR3 in amino acids: CAISELAAEGEQFF. In nucleotides, the CDR3 is TGTGCCATCAGTGAGTTGGCCGCGGAGGGCGAGCAGTTCTTC.

The chain combines TRBV6-6 with TRBJ2-1, with D unresolved. CDR1 and CDR2 from the germline V gene are MNHNY and SVGAGI (reference sequence). The V and J ends lost 4 bases and 0 bases respectively, with 10 bases between them. This CDR3 region has 15 residues. In DNA form, the CDR3 reads TGTGCCAGCAGTTTCACCCTCAGCTCCTACAATGAGCAGTTCTTC. This sequence encodes CASSFTLSSYNEQFF.

The chain combines TRBV28 with TRBJ1-2; 7 bases line up with TRBD1. Germline V CDR1 and CDR2: MDHEN, SYDVKM. Losses at the gene ends were 7 bases for V and 7 bases for J; bases not matched to a gene: 9. The CDR3 has 13 amino acids. CDR3 amino acids: CASTLGTVGGYTF. The DNA of the CDR3 is TGTGCCAGCACCTTGGGGACAGTTGGTGGCTACACCTTC.

The gene calls are TRBV9 and TRBJ2-7, with D perhaps matching TRBD1 (5 bases). Trimming took off 4 bases at V and 1 base at J, with 15 bases between the two ends. Germline CDR1 and CDR2: SGDLS and YYNGEE. This CDR3 region has 15 residues. In DNA, the CDR3 is TGTGCCAGCAGCCAGGGTAGGGGTCCGTCCTACGAGCAGTACTTC. Residues: CASSQGRGPSYEQYF.

The chain recombines TRBV28 with TRBJ2-3; D unclear. The germline gives CDR1 MDHEN, CDR2 SYDVKM. This CDR3 contains 12 residues. Trimming took 5 bases from V and 1 from J, leaving 4 bases between them. The DNA for the CDR3 is TGTGCCAGCAGTGAGGGCACAGATACGCAGTATTTT. This encodes CASSEGTDTQYF.

The chain couples TRBV29-1 to TRBJ1-2; D call uncertain. Germline CDR1 and CDR2: SQVTM and ANQGSEA. Trimming pared 7 bases from V and 3 bases from J, leaving 18 bases between. CDR3 size: 14 residues. CDR3 loop: CSAGPGFRYYGYTF. CDR3 bases: TGCAGCGCGGGCCCGGGGTTTCGTTACTATGGCTACACCTTC.

This CDR3 is CASSLGQSVTEAFF. CDR3 in DNA: TGTGCCAGCAGCTTGGGACAGTCCGTCACTGAAGCTTTCTTT. The chain recombines TRBV5-6 with TRBJ1-1; perhaps TRBD1 as D (5 bases). V was pared by 0 bases and J by 4 bases, with 10 bases between. The CDR3 contains 14 residues. Looked up from germline, CDR1 is SGHDT and CDR2 is YYEEEE.

This rearrangement joins TRBV5-6 to TRBJ2-7; 11 bases map to TRBD2. The germline gives CDR1 SGHDT, CDR2 YYEEEE. The junction had 10 bases not matched to a gene; V was cut back by 4 bases and J by 4 bases. The CDR3 spans 16 residues. The chain's CDR3 is CASSPLASSGRYEQYF. CDR3 nucleotide sequence: TGTGCCAGCAGCCCACTTGCCTCTAGCGGGAGGTACGAGCAGTACTTC.

The chain couples TRBV7-8 to TRBJ2-1; 8 bases map to TRBD1. Looked up from germline, CDR1 is SGHVS and CDR2 is FQNEAQ. V trimming: 2 bases; J trimming: 4 bases; junction bases outside the gene matches: 10. The CDR3 is 17 residues long. CDR3 loop: CASSLSPTGGSYNEQFF. CDR3 sequence (DNA): TGTGCCAGCAGCTTATCTCCCACAGGGGGTTCGTACAATGAGCAGTTCTTC.

Details on this clone: Other DNA sequences of this sample code for an identical CDR3. The rearrangement uses TRBV5-1 and TRBJ2-7; 9 bases match TRBD1. CDR1 and CDR2 from the germline V gene are SGHRS and YFSETQ. V was clipped by 4 bases and J by 4 bases; unmatched bases: 9. The CDR3 is 15 amino acids. The CDR3 reads CASSAAGTGFYEQYF. The DNA for the CDR3 is TGCGCCAGCAGCGCCGCCGGGACAGGGTTTTACGAGCAGTACTTC.

The V call is TRBV11-3, the J call TRBJ2-2; D possibly corresponds to TRBD1 (5 bases). In germline, CDR1 is SGHNT, CDR2 YENEEA. Trimming removed 5 bases from V and 8 bases from J, with 15 bases in between. The CDR3 length is 14 residues. The CDR3 DNA reads as TGTGCCAGCAGCCCACAGGCACAAAGTGGGGAGCTGTTTTTT. This gives the protein CASSPQAQSGELFF.

The chain joins TRBV5-4 to TRBJ2-5; D is undetermined. Trimming left V 4 bases short and J 4 bases short, with 8 bases between. The CDR3 loop spans 12 amino acids. Germline V gives CDR1 SGHNT, CDR2 YYREEE (reference sequence). The CDR3 DNA reads as TGTGCCAGCAGCCGTCGACCAGAGACCCAGTACTTC. It translates to CASSRRPETQYF. Complete variable domain (other parts from reference TRBV5-4 and TRBJ2-5): ETGVTQSPTHLIKTRGQQVTLRCSSQSGHNTVSWYQQALGQGPQFIFQYYREEENGRGNFPPRFSGLQFPNYSSELNVNALELDDSALYLCASSRRPETQYFGPGTRLLVL.

V is TRBV7-2 and J is TRBJ1-2; TRBD1 matches at 8 bases. The V and J ends lost 5 bases and 4 bases, in that order; junction bases with no gene match: 9. Germline V CDR1 and CDR2: SGHTA, FQGNSA. CDR3 length: 15 amino acids. The CDR3 DNA reads TGTGCCAGCAGCCCAGGACAGGGTGGGACCTATGGCTACACCTTC. Translation: CASSPGQGGTYGYTF.

The CDR3 DNA reads as TGTGCCAGCTCAGCTTTGTCGGGCACAGATACGCAGTATTTT. Translation gives CASSALSGTDTQYF. J is TRBJ2-3 and V is TRBV18; D not resolved. Germline V gene lookup returns CDR1 KGHSH and CDR2 LQKENI. V shed 5 bases and J shed 1 base, with 10 bases lying between them. The CDR3 has 14 residues.

J is TRBJ2-5 and V is TRBV5-6; no definite D call. The CDR3 loop spans 14 amino acids. The germline V gene encodes CDR1 SGHDT and CDR2 YYEEEE. V shed 1 base and J shed 1 base, with 8 bases lying between them. The CDR3 here is CASSLLRIQETQYF. The CDR3 nucleotides read TGTGCCAGCAGCTTGTTACGGATCCAAGAGACCCAGTACTTC.

The V and J genes are TRBV28 and TRBJ2-2; tentatively, D is TRBD1 (7 bases). The germline CDR1 and CDR2 sequences are MDHEN and SYDVKM. Trimming took off 0 bases at V and 7 bases at J, with 12 bases between the two ends. This CDR3 contains 15 residues. CDR3: CASSLWQGEVGELFF. CDR3 coding DNA: TGTGCCAGCAGTTTATGGCAGGGGGAGGTCGGGGAGCTGTTTTTT.

This chain joins TRBV5-4 and TRBJ2-7, with TRBD1 matching 9 bases. This CDR3 is 13 amino acids long. Germline CDR1 and CDR2: SGHNT and YYREEE (reference sequence). V lost 2 bases, J lost 5 bases, and 2 bases stayed unmatched. The CDR3 DNA reads as TGTGCCAGCAGCTTTGGGACAGGGAACGAGCAGTACTTC. Its translation: CASSFGTGNEQYF.

Only one count was recorded for this clone. CDR3 sequence reads: CASSQGSHTGNQPQHF. The DNA of the CDR3 is TGTGCCAGCAGCCAAGGGTCCCATACGGGCAATCAGCCCCAGCATTTT. This sequence joins TRBV4-2 and TRBJ1-5, with D uncertain. V shed 1 base and J shed 2 bases, with 12 bases lying between them. CDR3 length equals 16 residues. The V gene's germline CDR1 is LGHNA and CDR2 YNFKEQ.

V is TRBV28 and J is TRBJ1-5; possible D gene TRBD1, 6 bases. Trimming stripped 5 bases from V and 5 bases from J, with 16 bases between. Germline CDR1 MDHEN, CDR2 SYDVKM. This CDR3 is 15 amino acids long. The CDR3 reads CASSPPGQPYQPQHF. The CDR3 nucleotides are TGTGCCAGCAGTCCTCCGGGACAACCTTATCAGCCCCAGCATTTT.